Following are 6 T cell receptor beta chains from one sample sequenced in a study of cytomegalovirus exposure and HLA in healthy donors. Profiled with immunoSEQ multiplex PCR; TCRdb holds only in-frame clones, not every one. In the table there are about 130,000 clones, around 86% of which are singletons. Sequencing was carried out using PBMCs. The origin of the receptors is a woman under 30 in good health and CMV-seronegative.

The rearrangement uses TRBV19 and TRBJ1-4; the D is unclear. Germline-derived CDR1 and CDR2 are LNHDA and SQIVND (reference sequence). V dropped 5 bases and J dropped 7 bases, with 8 bases sitting between them. This CDR3 region has 12 residues. The CDR3 loop reads CASSGSGEKLFF. DNA of the CDR3: TGTGCCAGTAGTGGGTCAGGTGAAAAACTGTTTTTT.

This rearrangement joins TRBV19 to TRBJ2-1, with 9 bases lining up with TRBD1. This CDR3 is 14 amino acids long. CDR1 is LNHDA, CDR2 SQIVND, per germline (reference sequence). Unmatched junction bases numbered 0, after V lost 3 bases and J lost 3 bases. CDR3 sequence reads: CASSMTGGYNEQFF. The CDR3, as DNA: TGTGCCAGTAGTATGACAGGGGGCTACAATGAGCAGTTCTTC.

The rearrangement joins TRBV5-4 to TRBJ2-7, with 7 bases matching TRBD1. The CDR3 is 13 amino acids. Germline-derived CDR1 and CDR2 are SGHNT and YYREEE (reference sequence). V dropped 4 bases and J dropped 3; count of bases not matched to a gene: 4. The chain's CDR3 is CASSPGTVYEQYF. CDR3 DNA: TGTGCCAGCAGCCCCGGGACAGTCTACGAGCAGTACTTC. Drawing the rest from reference TRBV5-4 and TRBJ2-7, the complete variable domain is ETGVTQSPTHLIKTRGQQVTLRCSSQSGHNTVSWYQQALGQGPQFIFQYYREEENGRGNFPPRFSGLQFPNYSSELNVNALELDDSALYLCASSPGTVYEQYFGPGTRLTVT.

This rearrangement joins TRBV2 to TRBJ2-7, with D perhaps TRBD2 (6 bases). The V and J ends lost 8 bases and 12 bases respectively, with 17 bases between them. CDR1 is SNHLY, CDR2 FYNNEI, per germline. This CDR3 has 11 amino acids. In DNA form, the CDR3 reads TGTGCCAGCGGACGGGGGTTGTCTCTGTACTTC. It is translated as CASGRGLSLYF.

The chain has TRBV15 and TRBJ2-6; D gene ambiguous. Trimming cost V 4 bases and J 0 bases, with 7 bases left between them. This CDR3 is 15 amino acids long. CDR1 is LNHNV and CDR2 is YYDKDF in the germline V gene (reference sequence). This chain's CDR3 is CATSTENSGANVLTF. The CDR3 nucleotides read TGTGCCACCAGCACCGAGAACTCTGGGGCCAACGTCCTGACTTTC.

CDR3 sequence: CASSLVQGANVLTF. CDR3 coding DNA: TGTGCCAGCAGCCTTGTACAGGGGGCCAACGTCCTGACTTTC. This chain connects TRBV14 to TRBJ2-6; no reliable D call. The CDR3 contains 14 residues. Trimming cost V 4 bases and J 4 bases, with 8 bases left between them. The germline CDR1 and CDR2 sequences are SGHDN and FVKESK.